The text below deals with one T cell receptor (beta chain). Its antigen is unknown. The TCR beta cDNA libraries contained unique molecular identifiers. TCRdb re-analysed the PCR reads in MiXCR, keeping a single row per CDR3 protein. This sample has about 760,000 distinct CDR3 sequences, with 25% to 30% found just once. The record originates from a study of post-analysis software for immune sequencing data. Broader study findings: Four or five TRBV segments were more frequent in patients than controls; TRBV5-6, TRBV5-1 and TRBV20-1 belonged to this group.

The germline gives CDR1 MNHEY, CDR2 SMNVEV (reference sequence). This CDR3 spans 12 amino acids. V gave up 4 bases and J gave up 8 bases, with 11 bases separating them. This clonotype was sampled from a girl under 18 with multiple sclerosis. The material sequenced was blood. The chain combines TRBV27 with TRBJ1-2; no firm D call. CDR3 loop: CASSSQSGGYTF. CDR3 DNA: TGTGCCAGCAGTTCCCAATCGGGGGGCTACACCTTC.